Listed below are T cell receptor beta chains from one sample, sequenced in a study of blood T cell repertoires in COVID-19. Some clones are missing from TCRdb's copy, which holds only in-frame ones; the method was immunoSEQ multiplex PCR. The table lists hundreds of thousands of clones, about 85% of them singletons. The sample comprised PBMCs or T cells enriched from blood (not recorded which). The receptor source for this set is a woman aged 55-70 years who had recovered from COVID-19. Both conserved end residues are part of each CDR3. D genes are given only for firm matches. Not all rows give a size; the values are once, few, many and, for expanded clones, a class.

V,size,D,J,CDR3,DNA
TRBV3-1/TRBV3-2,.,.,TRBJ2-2,CASSLVRPGELFF,TGTGCCAGCTCTCTAGTTCGGCCCGGGGAGCTGTTTTTT
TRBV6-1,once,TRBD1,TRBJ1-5,CASSEGTGYSNQPQHF,TGTGCCAGCAGTGAAGGGACAGGGTACAGCAATCAGCCCCAGCATTTT
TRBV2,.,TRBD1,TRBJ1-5,CASSGQGGSQPQHF,TGTGCCAGCAGCGGACAGGGCGGGAGTCAGCCCCAGCATTTT
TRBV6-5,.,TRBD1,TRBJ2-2,CASRQGVDTGELFF,TGTGCCAGCAGACAGGGGGTCGACACCGGGGAGCTGTTTTTT
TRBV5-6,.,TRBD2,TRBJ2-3,CASSLVIAGGTDTQYF,TGTGCCAGCAGCTTGGTTATAGCGGGGGGGACAGATACGCAGTATTTT
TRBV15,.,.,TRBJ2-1,CATSRDLYRRGDEQFF,TGTGCCACCAGCAGAGATTTGTACAGACGGGGAGATGAGCAGTTCTTC
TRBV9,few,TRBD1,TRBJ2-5,CASSRDRGLETQYF,TGTGCCAGCAGCAGGGACAGGGGGCTGGAGACCCAGTACTTC
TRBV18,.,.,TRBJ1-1,CASSPPGWGEKNTEAFF,TGTGCCAGCTCACCACCGGGTTGGGGGGAGAAGAACACTGAAGCTTTCTTT
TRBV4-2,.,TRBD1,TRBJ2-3,CASSQDEGTDPPDTQYF,TGTGCCAGCAGCCAAGATGAGGGGACAGATCCTCCAGATACGCAGTATTTT
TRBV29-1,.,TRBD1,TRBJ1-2,CSVEGQGANNYGYTF,TGCAGCGTGGAGGGACAGGGGGCTAATAACTATGGCTACACCTTC
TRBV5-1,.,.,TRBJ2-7,CASSSDSLDEQYF,TGCGCCAGCAGCTCGGACAGTTTGGACGAGCAGTACTTC
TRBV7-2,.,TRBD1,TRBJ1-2,CASSSQGVSSYGYTF,TGTGCCAGCAGCTCTCAGGGGGTTTCTTCCTATGGCTACACCTTC
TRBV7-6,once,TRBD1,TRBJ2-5,CASSPTGLQETQYF,TGTGCCAGCAGCCCGACAGGGCTCCAAGAGACCCAGTACTTC
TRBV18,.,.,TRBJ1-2,CASSPPAGSGDYGYTF,TGTGCCAGCTCACCACCCGCAGGGTCCGGCGACTATGGCTACACCTTC
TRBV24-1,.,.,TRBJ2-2,CATSDFAAQLNTGELFF,TGTGCCACCAGTGATTTCGCAGCACAGCTTAACACCGGGGAGCTGTTTTTT
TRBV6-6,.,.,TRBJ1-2,CASSPGGGARTSNYGYTF,TGTGCCAGCAGTCCCGGAGGGGGGGCCAGGACATCTAACTATGGCTACACCTTC
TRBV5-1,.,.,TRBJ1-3,CASSLDDRRNSGNTIYF,TGCGCCAGCAGCTTGGACGACCGGAGGAACTCTGGAAACACCATATATTTT
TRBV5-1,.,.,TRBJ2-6,CASRDTGANVLTF,TGCGCCAGCAGGGACACTGGGGCCAACGTCCTGACTTTC
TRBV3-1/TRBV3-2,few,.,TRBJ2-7,CASSQAYEQYF,TGTGCCAGCAGCCAAGCTTACGAGCAGTACTTC
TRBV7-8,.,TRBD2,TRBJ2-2,CASSGGLAGTGELFF,TGTGCCAGCAGCGGGGGACTAGCGGGTACCGGGGAGCTGTTTTTT
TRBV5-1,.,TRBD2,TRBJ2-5,CASSPGLAGGQETQYF,TGCGCCAGCAGCCCAGGACTAGCGGGGGGCCAAGAGACCCAGTACTTC
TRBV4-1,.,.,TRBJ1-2,CASSQALDRDYRCREYGYTF,TGCGCCAGCAGCCAAGCACTGGACCGGGACTATCGTTGCCGAGAGTATGGCTACACCTTC
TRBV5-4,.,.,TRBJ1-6,CASSFAGILYNSPLHF,TGTGCCAGCAGCTTTGCAGGGATACTATATAATTCACCCCTCCACTTT
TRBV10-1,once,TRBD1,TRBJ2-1,CASSRQGWNEQFF,TGCGCCAGCAGTAGACAGGGGTGGAATGAGCAGTTCTTC
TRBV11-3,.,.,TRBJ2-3,CASSPGLTSTDTQYF,TGTGCCAGCAGCCCAGGGCTCACTAGCACAGATACGCAGTATTTT
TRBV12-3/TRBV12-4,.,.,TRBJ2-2,CASRPTSAGELFF,TGTGCCAGCAGACCAACTAGTGCCGGGGAGCTGTTTTTT
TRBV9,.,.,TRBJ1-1,CASSRRGTEAFF,TGTGCCAGCAGCCGTAGGGGCACTGAAGCTTTCTTT
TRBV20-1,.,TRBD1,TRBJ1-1,CSASRDRGTEAFF,TGCAGTGCTAGTCGGGACAGGGGCACTGAAGCTTTCTTT
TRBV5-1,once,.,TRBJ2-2,CASSLDFNTGELFF,TGCGCCAGCAGCCTTGACTTCAACACCGGGGAGCTGTTTTTT
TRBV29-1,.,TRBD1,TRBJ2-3,CSVGPWQGATDTQYF,TGCAGCGTTGGGCCCTGGCAGGGGGCCACAGATACGCAGTATTTT
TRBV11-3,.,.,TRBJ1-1,CASSLGDQNTEAFF,TGTGCCAGCAGCTTGGGAGACCAGAACACTGAAGCTTTCTTT
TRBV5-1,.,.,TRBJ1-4,CASSLDRYNEKLFF,TGCGCCAGCAGCTTGGACAGATATAATGAAAAACTGTTTTTT
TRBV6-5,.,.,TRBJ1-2,CASSSGGVGYGGYTF,TGTGCCAGCAGTTCCGGGGGGGTAGGCTACGGTGGCTACACCTTC
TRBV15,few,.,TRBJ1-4,CATSRDRFGGEKLFF,TGTGCCACCAGCAGAGATAGATTCGGAGGTGAAAAACTGTTTTTT
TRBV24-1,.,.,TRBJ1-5,CATSRMDQPQHF,TGTGCCACCAGCAGGATGGATCAGCCCCAGCATTTT
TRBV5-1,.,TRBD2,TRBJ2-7,CASSAWTSGAQGEQYF,TGCGCCAGCAGCGCCTGGACTAGCGGGGCGCAGGGCGAGCAGTACTTC
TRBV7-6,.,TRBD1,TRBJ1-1,CASSLETGWTHEAFF,TGTGCCAGCAGCTTAGAGACAGGGTGGACTCATGAAGCTTTCTTT
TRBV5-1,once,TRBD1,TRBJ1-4,CASSLTGQGAREKLFF,TGCGCCAGCAGCTTGACCGGACAGGGGGCTAGAGAAAAACTGTTTTTT
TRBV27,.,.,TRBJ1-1,CASNSAGILGTEAFF,TGTGCCAGCAATTCGGCAGGGATCTTGGGCACTGAAGCTTTCTTT
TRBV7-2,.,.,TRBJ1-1,CASSLDRGRSTEAFF,TGTGCCAGCAGCTTAGATCGGGGGAGGAGCACTGAAGCTTTCTTT
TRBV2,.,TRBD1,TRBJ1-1,CASSVTGMSTEAFF,TGTGCCAGCAGTGTGACAGGGATGAGCACTGAAGCTTTCTTT
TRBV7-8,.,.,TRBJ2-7,CASRETYEQYF,TGTGCCAGCAGGGAGACCTACGAGCAGTACTTC
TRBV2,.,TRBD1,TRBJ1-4,CASRDRGSANEKLFF,TGTGCCAGCAGGGACAGGGGATCGGCTAATGAAAAACTGTTTTTT
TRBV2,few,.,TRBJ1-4,CASSESGVADEKLFF,TGTGCCAGCAGTGAAAGTGGGGTAGCGGATGAAAAACTGTTTTTT
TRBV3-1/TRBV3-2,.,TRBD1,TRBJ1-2,CASSQGRAGGGGGYTF,TGTGCCAGCAGCCAAGGGCGGGCAGGGGGAGGAGGTGGCTACACCTTC
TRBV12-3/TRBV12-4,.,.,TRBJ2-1,CASSSASYNEQFF,TGTGCCAGCAGTTCCGCCAGCTACAATGAGCAGTTCTTC
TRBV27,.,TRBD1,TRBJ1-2,CASSSKTGYYGYTF,TGTGCCAGCAGTTCCAAGACAGGGTACTATGGCTACACCTTC
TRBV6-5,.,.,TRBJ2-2,CASGGGELFF,TGTGCCAGCGGCGGCGGGGAGCTGTTTTTT
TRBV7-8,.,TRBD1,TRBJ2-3,CASSSQLRTGPDTQYF,TGTGCCAGCAGCTCGCAACTAAGGACAGGACCAGATACGCAGTATTTT
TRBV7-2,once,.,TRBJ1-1,CASSFTTMNTEAFF,TGTGCCAGCAGCTTCACAACGATGAACACTGAAGCTTTCTTT
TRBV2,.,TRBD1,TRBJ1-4,CASSENRGSEKLFF,TGTGCCAGCAGTGAGAACAGGGGAAGCGAAAAACTGTTTTTT
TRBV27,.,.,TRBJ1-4,CATKGDNEKLFF,TGTGCCACAAAGGGAGATAATGAAAAACTGTTTTTT
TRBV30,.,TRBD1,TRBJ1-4,CACTDRQREKLFF,TGTGCCTGTACGGACAGGCAGCGCGAAAAACTGTTTTTT
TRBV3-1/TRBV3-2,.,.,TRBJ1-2,CASSPGDNAGYGYTF,TGTGCCAGCAGCCCAGGGGACAATGCTGGCTATGGCTACACCTTC